These T cell receptor beta chains were read from a single sample in a study of identical twins. TCRdb ran MiXCR on the 5' RACE reads and lists one entry per CDR3 protein. The table records 640,000 or so distinct CDR3 sequences, 5.5% to 7.5% of them present only once. Sequenced: naive T cells sorted from blood. The receptors were gathered from a man aged 18 to 30 in good health. CDR3s include the opening cysteine and the closing phenylalanine or tryptophan. The order of the fields is clone size, V gene, J gene, D gene, CDR3 DNA, CDR3 protein. The D gene is left open where the match is weak. Only part of the rows carry a size: once, few, many, or a class if the clone is expanded.

>few|TRBV28|TRBJ1-5|TRBD1
TGTGCCAGCAACCCAGGGGGTAGCAATCAGCCCCAGCATTTT
CASNPGGSNQPQHF
>many|TRBV6-1|TRBJ2-3|.
TGTGCCAGTTCTGGGTCGGCAATGAATACGCAGTATTTT
CASSGSAMNTQYF
>many|TRBV5-1|TRBJ2-5|.
TGCGCCAGCAGCTTGGACCTGACGGGGGCGCAAGAGACCCAGTACTTC
CASSLDLTGAQETQYF
>few|TRBV10-2|TRBJ2-1|.
TGCGCCAGCAGTCCCCAGGACTCCATTTACAATGAGCAGTTCTTC
CASSPQDSIYNEQFF
>many|TRBV4-2|TRBJ2-5|.
TGTGCCAGCAGCCTGGTTACGGAAGAGACCCAGTACTTC
CASSLVTEETQYF
>few|TRBV6-2/TRBV6-3|TRBJ2-7|.
TGTGCCAGCAGTTACGAGCTAGCCTTCTCCTACGAGCAGTACTTC
CASSYELAFSYEQYF
>many|TRBV27|TRBJ2-3|.
TGTGCCAGCAGTGAAGCCCCGGACACAGATACGCAGTATTTT
CASSEAPDTDTQYF
>many|TRBV6-2/TRBV6-3|TRBJ2-5|.
TGTGCCAGCAGTTATCCGGAGACCCAGTACTTC
CASSYPETQYF
>many|TRBV29-1|TRBJ1-1|.
TGCAGCGTTGAAGATCACGGTTTGGTTTCCACTGAAGCTTTCTTT
CSVEDHGLVSTEAFF
>many|TRBV12-3/TRBV12-4|TRBJ1-2|.
TGTGCCAGCACTACGGGTTTGGCGGAAAACTATGGCTACACCTTC
CASTTGLAENYGYTF
>many|TRBV29-1|TRBJ2-1|.
TGCAGCGTTGAAGATGGGGAAGGGGGAAATGGTGAGCAGTTCTTC
CSVEDGEGGNGEQFF
>.|TRBV20-1|TRBJ1-2|.
TGCAGTGCTAGAGATGAGAGTTATGGCTACACCTTC
CSARDESYGYTF
>many|TRBV4-3|TRBJ2-7|TRBD2
TGCGCCAGCAGCGGAGCGGGAGGGACCTACGAGCAGTACTTC
CASSGAGGTYEQYF
>few|TRBV19|TRBJ2-1|TRBD2
TGTGCCAGTAGTAAACTAGCGGGGACGTACAATGAGCAGTTCTTC
CASSKLAGTYNEQFF
>.|TRBV5-6|TRBJ2-2|TRBD2
TGTGCCAGCAGCCCCGGACCGGGAGGGAACACCGGGGAGCTGTTTTTT
CASSPGPGGNTGELFF
>.|TRBV14|TRBJ2-3|TRBD2
TGTGCCAGCAGCCAAGATAGCGGGAGGGCCATGACAGATACGCAGTATTTT
CASSQDSGRAMTDTQYF
>.|TRBV9|TRBJ2-1|TRBD2
TGTGCCAGCAGCGTAGCAGCGGGGATATACAATGAGCAGTTCTTC
CASSVAAGIYNEQFF
>few|TRBV20-1|TRBJ1-2|TRBD1
TGCAGTGCTAGCCGACAGGGAATGGCCTATGGCTACACCTTC
CSASRQGMAYGYTF
>few|TRBV2|TRBJ2-1|.
TGTGCCAGCAGTGCCCCTCTTGCGGACTTCTACAATGAGCAGTTCTTC
CASSAPLADFYNEQFF
>few|TRBV6-1|TRBJ1-1|.
TGTGCCAGCCGATCAGTCGGACAACCTGAAGCTTTCTTT
CASRSVGQPEAFF
>many|TRBV2|TRBJ2-1|.
TGTGCCAGCACCGCAGGGGGCGCGGGGGACTACAATGAGCAGTTCTTC
CASTAGGAGDYNEQFF
>.|TRBV5-1|TRBJ2-3|.
TGCGCCAGCCACACCGACACAGATACGCAGTATTTT
CASHTDTDTQYF
>.|TRBV5-6|TRBJ2-2|.
TGTGCCAGCAGCTTGGCCCAGGCCTCCACCGGGGAGCTGTTTTTT
CASSLAQASTGELFF
>many|TRBV7-9|TRBJ2-7|.
TGTGCCAGCAGCGCCAGATCCTCCTACGAGCAGTACTTC
CASSARSSYEQYF
>many|TRBV6-6|TRBJ2-7|TRBD2
TGTGCCAGCAGTACGGCAGCGGGGTACGAGCAGTACTTC
CASSTAAGYEQYF
>many|TRBV12-3/TRBV12-4|TRBJ2-2|TRBD1
TGTGCCAGCAGTTTCGCAGGGGGCACCGGGGAGCTGTTTTTT
CASSFAGGTGELFF
>many|TRBV7-9|TRBJ2-3|.
TGTGCCAGCAGCTTAGTGGGGGGAGGAAACACAGATACGCAGTATTTT
CASSLVGGGNTDTQYF